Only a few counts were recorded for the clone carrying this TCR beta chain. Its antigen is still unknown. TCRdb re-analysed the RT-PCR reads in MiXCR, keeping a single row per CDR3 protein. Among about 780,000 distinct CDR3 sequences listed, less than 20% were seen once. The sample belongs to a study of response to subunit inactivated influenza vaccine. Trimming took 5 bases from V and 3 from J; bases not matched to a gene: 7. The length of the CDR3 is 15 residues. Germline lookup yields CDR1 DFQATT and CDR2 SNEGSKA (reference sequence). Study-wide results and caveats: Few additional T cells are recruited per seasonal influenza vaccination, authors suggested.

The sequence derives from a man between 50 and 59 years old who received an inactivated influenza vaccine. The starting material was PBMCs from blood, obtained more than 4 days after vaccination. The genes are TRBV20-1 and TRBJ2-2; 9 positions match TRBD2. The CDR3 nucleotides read TGCAGTGCTGGAAGGAGCGGGGGGTACACCGGGGAGCTGTTTTTT. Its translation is CSAGRSGGYTGELFF.